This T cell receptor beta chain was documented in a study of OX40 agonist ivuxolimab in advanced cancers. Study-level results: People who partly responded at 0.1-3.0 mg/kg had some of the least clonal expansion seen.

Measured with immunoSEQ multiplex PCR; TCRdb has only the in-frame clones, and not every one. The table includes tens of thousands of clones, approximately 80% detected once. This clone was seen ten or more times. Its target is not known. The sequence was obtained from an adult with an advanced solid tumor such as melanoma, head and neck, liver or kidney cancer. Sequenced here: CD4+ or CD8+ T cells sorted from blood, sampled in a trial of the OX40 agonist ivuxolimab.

CDR3: CASSPWVSGANVLTF. The DNA of the CDR3 is TGTGCCAGCAGCCCCTGGGTAAGTGGGGCCAACGTCCTGACTTTC. This sequence joins TRBV7-8 and TRBJ2-6; no definite D call. The CDR3 is made up of 15 amino acids. V was pared by 5 bases and J by 3 bases, with 11 bases between. Germline CDR1 SGHVS, CDR2 FQNEAQ.